This TCR beta chain was found in a study of HIV-infected patients and healthy controls. Germline values: CDR1 DFQATT, CDR2 SNEGSKA (reference sequence). The CDR3 totals 13 residues. Trimming removed 3 bases at V and 2 bases at J, with 8 bases between. Alpha and beta constant-region primers primed reverse transcription of 500 to 550 ng RNA. Separate chain-specific third strand synthesis with multiplexing indices produced the alpha and beta libraries. Each CDR3 protein gets one entry after TCRdb re-called the 5' RACE reads with MiXCR. The table has about 18,000 distinct CDR3 sequences, approximately 9% seen once. Study outcomes and limitations: The authors saw processing only sixteen HIV-infected individuals as a major limitation on generality. Compared with healthy controls, HIV-infected patients showed less CDR3 sharing between individuals. The diversity differences were not explained by slight age and sex differences between study cohorts.

Concerning this clonotype itself: Its target is unknown.

No cell fractionation was done, so the repertoire covers all unsorted peripheral blood T cells. The TCR was taken from an adult in good health. The sequencing input was blood. The gene calls are TRBV20-1 and TRBJ2-4, with D possibly being TRBD1 or TRBD2 (5 bases each). CDR3 in DNA: TGCAGTGCTAGGGGGGAATCCAAAAACATTCAGTACTTC. This encodes CSARGESKNIQYF.